A selection of T cell receptor beta chains follows, all from one sample in a study of blood T cell repertoires in COVID-19. Data came from immunoSEQ multiplex PCR; TCRdb stores just in-frame clones and leaves some out. The sample records some 90,000 clones, roughly 70% being singletons. Input material: peripheral blood. The receptors stem from a woman in her sixties in a cohort sampled during active or convalescent COVID-19. CDR3s include the opening cysteine and the closing phenylalanine or tryptophan. A D gene is named only where the DNA matches it firmly.

>NA|TRBV7-2|TRBJ2-7
CASSLEAAAHYEQYF
TGTGCCAGCAGCTTAGAGGCGGCGGCTCACTACGAGCAGTACTTC
>TRBD1|TRBV7-9|TRBJ1-1
CASSFIQGVNTEAFF
TGTGCCAGCAGCTTCATTCAGGGGGTGAACACTGAAGCTTTCTTT
>TRBD2|TRBV5-1|TRBJ2-1
CASSRLAGGPDEQFF
TGCGCCAGCAGCCGTCTAGCGGGGGGGCCGGATGAGCAGTTCTTC
>NA|TRBV12-5|TRBJ1-3
CASGLSTGIGNTIYF
TGTGCTAGTGGTTTGTCCACAGGGATCGGAAACACCATATATTTT
>NA|TRBV6-5|TRBJ1-2
CASSYAGDYGYTF
TGTGCCAGCAGTTACGCAGGTGACTATGGCTACACCTTC
>TRBD2|TRBV11-2|TRBJ2-1
CASSLGGGRDEQFF
TGTGCCAGCAGCCTAGGGGGCGGGAGGGATGAGCAGTTCTTC
>NA|TRBV28|TRBJ1-4
CASSLGGGTGEKLFF
TGTGCCAGCAGTTTGGGCGGGGGGACGGGAGAAAAACTGTTTTTT
>TRBD1|TRBV12-3/TRBV12-4|TRBJ1-2
CASSGGGRNGYTF
TGTGCCAGCAGTGGAGGGGGCAGAAATGGCTACACCTTC
>NA|TRBV11-3|TRBJ2-1
CASSPRRASYNEQFF
TGTGCCAGCAGCCCCCGCAGGGCTAGCTACAATGAGCAGTTCTTC
>TRBD2|TRBV4-2|TRBJ2-3
CASSQSPGLAGATDTQYF
TGTGCCAGCAGCCAATCCCCCGGCCTAGCGGGGGCTACAGATACGCAGTATTTT
>TRBD2|TRBV4-3|TRBJ2-3
CASSHPRTSGGRCTDTQYF
TGCGCCAGCAGCCACCCACGGACTAGCGGGGGCCGATGCACAGATACGCAGTATTTT